These T cell receptor beta chains were read from a single sample in a study of cytomegalovirus exposure and HLA in healthy donors. Method: immunoSEQ multiplex PCR; TCRdb's copy keeps in-frame clones and lacks some. Altogether some 190,000 clones are present, about four fifths being singletons, with the ten largest covering 0.9% to 1.2%. The sequenced sample consisted of PBMCs. The receptors were sampled from a woman aged 35 to 49 in good health and CMV-seronegative. The CDR3 runs from the conserved cysteine through the conserved F or W.

v_call	j_call	cdr3_aa
TRBV11-3	TRBJ2-6	CASSTPGKSGANVLTF
TRBV19	TRBJ1-4	CASSIVSRIGGEKLFF
TRBV5-5	TRBJ2-3	CASSVFAADTQYF
TRBV5-5	TRBJ1-4	CASSQTYQGLSEKLFF
TRBV7-9	TRBJ2-1	CASSSRDRIYNEQFF
TRBV7-8	TRBJ2-1	CASSYLDRPKGQFF
TRBV4-3	TRBJ1-2	CASSQDLRGVGGYTF
TRBV13	TRBJ2-5	CASSLGLASGFPGETQYF
TRBV7-2	TRBJ2-3	CASSTVGGGTQYF
TRBV7-2	TRBJ1-1	CASSSGVWTEAFF
TRBV14	TRBJ2-1	CASSQMSATGFF
TRBV9	TRBJ2-1	CASSVEGRWRANNEQFF
TRBV7-3	TRBJ2-3	CASSSGPGREGYADTQYF
TRBV2	TRBJ2-1	CASSDGQFNSYNEQFF
TRBV7-9	TRBJ1-2	CASSLADGGRGYTF
TRBV6-1	TRBJ1-1	CASSEYRETEAFF
TRBV2	TRBJ2-1	CASSEAGRSYNEQFF
TRBV7-2	TRBJ2-6	CASSLVSSGANVLTF
TRBV5-4	TRBJ1-2	CASSLGGSLYGYTF
TRBV29-1	TRBJ1-1	CSGEGGATEAFF
TRBV7-6	TRBJ2-7	CASSQGTRGYEQYF
TRBV6-5	TRBJ2-5	CASSSPGGPQETQYF
TRBV15	TRBJ2-4	CATSRVRGSLNINIQYF
TRBV4-3	TRBJ1-1	CASSRRDRDTEAFF
TRBV11-2	TRBJ1-4	CASSLVRTGAEKLFF
TRBV20-1	TRBJ2-7	CSALGAYEQYF
TRBV5-1	TRBJ1-1	CASSLQNTEAFF
TRBV11-3	TRBJ2-6	CASSLGTVNSGANVLTF
TRBV4-3	TRBJ2-3	CASSQPFWTSESTQYF
TRBV28	TRBJ1-5	CASRVPSQPQHF
TRBV19	TRBJ1-4	CASSMGTGGNEKLFF
TRBV29-1	TRBJ2-6	CSVGARGANVLTF
TRBV7-2	TRBJ2-3	CASSLAGLAGGPDTQYF
TRBV7-9	TRBJ2-1	CASSRSRGSYNEQFF
TRBV6-5	TRBJ1-2	CASRRTAGGYTF
TRBV29-1	TRBJ1-4	CSGGVLNEKLFF
TRBV2	TRBJ1-3	CASSTGGRDTIYF
TRBV1	TRBJ2-7	CTTKGTKLYEQYF
TRBV10-3	TRBJ1-5	CAISEVGGQPQHF
TRBV18	TRBJ1-2	CASSQAGVQERYTF